This TCR beta chain was retrieved from a study of blood T cell repertoires in COVID-19. Study as a whole: The samples span acute and convalescent COVID-19 from the United States, Italy and Spain. PBMCs, B-cell-depleted T cells, or T cells provided the cDNA or gDNA that made up the material.

In the authors' workflow: Estimation of nucleated cell counts relied on the amplification of reference gene primers. TCRdb's table, derived via immunoSEQ multiplex PCR, lists solely in-frame clones and lacks some. From that table come the V and J calls and clone size; the DNA was used to work out D and trimming. The table shows roughly 180,000 clones, with 70% to 90% occurring only once. The trim removed 3 bases at V and 6 bases at J, leaving 9 bases unmatched. CDR3 length equals 15 residues. CDR1 is SGHRS, CDR2 YFSETQ, per germline. The chain combines TRBV5-1 with TRBJ2-7, with 10 bases that match TRBD2. The source is a man between 60 and 75 years old who had recovered from COVID-19. Sequencing was performed on peripheral blood. The CDR3 DNA is TGCGCCAGCAGCTCAGGGGCTAGCGGGGGACTCGAGCAGTACTTC. Protein: CASSSGASGGLEQYF.